The 26 T cell receptor beta chains listed next were all sequenced from one sample in a study of shared clonotypes between healthy human individuals. CD45RO-negative cells were positively selected for CCR7, leaving out terminally differentiated effector memory CD45RA+ cells. Repertoires were generated with immunoSEQ multiplex PCR, while TCRdb's copy carries only in-frame clones and drops some. The sample has around 600,000 clones, 95% to 98% seen once. Source material: naive CD8+ T cells sorted from blood. These receptor sequences come from a man in his thirties or forties in good health.

The rearrangement links TRBV29-1 to TRBJ2-7; tentatively, D is TRBD2 (5 bases). Trimming took off 7 bases at V and 6 bases at J, with 16 bases between the two ends. Germline assignment: CDR1 SQVTM and CDR2 ANQGSEA. The CDR3 extends over 12 amino acids. DNA of the CDR3: TGCAGCGCCCGGGGTCGGGGTATCGAGCAGTACTTC. Translated: CSARGRGIEQYF.

The gene calls are TRBV6-1 and TRBJ2-7; TRBD2 might be the D (5 bases). The CDR3 runs to 13 residues. The V and J ends lost 2 bases and 2 bases respectively, with 7 bases between them. Looked up from germline, CDR1 is MNHNS and CDR2 is SASEGT. CDR3: CASSEPGTYEQYF. The CDR3 nucleotides read TGTGCCAGCAGTGAACCGGGGACCTACGAGCAGTACTTC.

On this clone itself: The same CDR3 arises from other DNA sequences in this sample as well. The chain links TRBV28 to TRBJ1-2; possible D gene TRBD1, 6 bases. The CDR3 spans 13 residues. CDR1 is MDHEN and CDR2 is SYDVKM in the germline V gene. V shed 3 bases and J shed 4 bases, with 9 bases lying between them. Written as DNA, the CDR3 is TGTGCCAGCAGTTTGGGGGGCGGCTATGGCTACACCTTC. It yields the protein CASSLGGGYGYTF.

This chain links TRBV5-1 with TRBJ1-1; D remains unclear. The CDR3 has 17 amino acids. Trimming removed 0 bases from V and 2 bases from J, with 17 bases in between. The germline gives CDR1 SGHRS, CDR2 YFSETQ. The CDR3: CASSLGLPTEINTEAFF. CDR3 bases: TGCGCCAGCAGCTTGGGGCTTCCCACTGAAATCAACACTGAAGCTTTCTTT.

The rearrangement uses TRBV19 and TRBJ2-2; 8 bases agree with TRBD1. The germline gives CDR1 LNHDA, CDR2 SQIVND (reference sequence). Germline trimming cut 10 bases from V and 2 bases from J; bases unmatched to any gene: 6. This CDR3 spans 14 amino acids. The CDR3 here is CATDGTGNTGELFF. In DNA, the CDR3 is TGTGCCACCGATGGGACAGGTAACACCGGGGAGCTGTTTTTT.

This chain links TRBV7-9 with TRBJ2-1; a possible D gene is TRBD2 (5 bases). The CDR3 consists of 13 residues. Germline-derived CDR1 and CDR2 are SEHNR and FQNEAQ (reference sequence). V gave up 7 bases and J gave up 5 bases, with 12 bases separating them. CDR3 amino acids: CASILAIDNEQFF. As DNA, the CDR3 is TGTGCCAGCATTCTAGCAATCGACAATGAGCAGTTCTTC.

The rearrangement links TRBV27 to TRBJ2-2; 8 positions match TRBD1. The CDR3 loop spans 17 amino acids. Germline trimming cut 7 bases from V and 2 bases from J; bases unmatched to any gene: 12. Looked up from germline, CDR1 is MNHEY and CDR2 is SMNVEV (reference sequence). CDR3 region: CASTRQGTSSNTGELFF. In nucleotides, the CDR3 is TGTGCCAGCACGAGACAGGGGACCAGCTCAAACACCGGGGAGCTGTTTTTT.

With regard to this clone: Additional DNA sequences in this sample encode the identical CDR3. The genes are TRBV9 and TRBJ2-2; D not certain. The CDR3 spans 11 residues. Germline CDR1 and CDR2: SGDLS and YYNGEE. V lost 2 bases to trimming and J lost 7 bases, with 3 bases between them. CDR3 bases: TGTGCCAGCAGCGTGGGCGGGGAGCTGTTTTTT. It encodes CASSVGGELFF.

CDR3 sequence: CSGGNTEAFF. In nucleotides, the CDR3 is TGCAGCGGAGGAAACACTGAAGCTTTCTTT. The chain employs TRBV29-1 and TRBJ1-1, with D unclear. In germline, CDR1 is SQVTM, CDR2 ANQGSEA. The CDR3 is 10 amino acids. V dropped 7 bases and J dropped 2 bases, with 5 bases sitting between them.

The V gene is TRBV7-9, the J gene TRBJ1-2; D unresolved. The CDR3 runs 14 residues. Looked up from germline, CDR1 is SEHNR and CDR2 is FQNEAQ (reference sequence). Trimming cost V 1 base and J 4 bases, with 10 bases left between them. CDR3 protein: CASSLGVDLYGYTF. The CDR3 DNA is TGTGCCAGCAGCTTAGGGGTGGATCTCTATGGCTACACCTTC.

The chain employs TRBV1 and TRBJ2-1; the table's D call of TRBD2 was not tested on the DNA. TRBV1 is deemed a pseudogene. The CDR3 covers 16 residues. The DNA of the CDR3 is TGCACCAGCAGCCATCGAGCGGGAGGGCCTGCAAATGAGCAGTTCTTC. Protein: CTSSHRAGGPANEQFF.

In DNA form, the CDR3 reads TGCGCCAGCAGCCAAGGTGTGACTGAACAGTACTTC. Encoded protein: CASSQGVTEQYF. The chain links TRBV4-1 to TRBJ2-7; no clear D. CDR1 and CDR2 (germline): MGHRA, YSYEKL. The CDR3 contains 12 residues. V lost 1 base and J 10 bases, leaving 11 bases between the germline ends.

Worth noting for this clone: The junction differs from germline at one of its ends, possibly a read error. The chain is built from TRBV28 and TRBJ1-1, with D maybe TRBD1 (6 bases). The CDR3 runs 11 residues. CDR1 and CDR2 (germline): MDHEN, SYDVKM. CDR3 sequence reads: CATAPRGINKF. The CDR3 DNA is TGTGCCACTGCGCCGAGGGGGATTAATAAGTTC.

The chain combines TRBV11-2 with TRBJ2-7; unclear D gene. Between the trimmed V and J ends, which lost 6 bases and 3 bases, there was a span of 9 bases. Germline loops: CDR1 SGHAT, CDR2 FQNNGV. The CDR3 runs 12 residues. CDR3 in DNA: TGTGCCAGCAGGGGCGATTTCTACGAGCAGTACTTC. As protein: CASRGDFYEQYF.

This sequence joins TRBV19 and TRBJ2-2, with TRBD2 as a possible D gene (6 bases). Germline V gene lookup returns CDR1 LNHDA and CDR2 SQIVND (reference sequence). V was pared by 4 bases and J by 4 bases, with 16 bases between. CDR3 length: 16 residues. The chain's CDR3 is CASSKVAGRVTGELFF. CDR3 in DNA: TGTGCCAGTAGTAAGGTCGCGGGACGGGTCACCGGGGAGCTGTTTTTT.

This clone has a single count. The chain combines TRBV27 with TRBJ2-3, with D perhaps TRBD1 (5 bases). The CDR3 has 14 amino acids. V was pared by 6 bases and J by 0 bases, with 10 bases between. Germline CDR1 MNHEY, CDR2 SMNVEV (reference sequence). CDR3 protein: CASSRPGSTDTQYF. The CDR3 DNA reads TGTGCCAGCAGCCGTCCAGGGAGCACAGATACGCAGTATTTT.

The chain recombines TRBV2 with TRBJ1-5, with TRBD1 matching 7 bases. The CDR3 has 17 amino acids. The trim removed 3 bases at V and 2 bases at J, leaving 10 bases unmatched. The germline V gene has CDR1 SNHLY and CDR2 FYNNEI. The CDR3 sequence: CASSDWRGPVGNQPQHF. Written as DNA, the CDR3 is TGTGCCAGCAGTGATTGGAGGGGGCCCGTTGGCAATCAGCCCCAGCATTTT.

This chain uses TRBV7-9 with TRBJ1-5; D is unresolved. V dropped 5 bases and J dropped 4 bases, with 15 bases sitting between them. Germline CDR1 is SEHNR and CDR2 is FQNEAQ (reference sequence). This CDR3 region has 15 residues. DNA of the CDR3: TGTGCCAGCAGCCCACTACAAGGCCGTAATCAGCCCCAGCATTTT. Encoded protein: CASSPLQGRNQPQHF.

V and J are TRBV28 and TRBJ1-4, with D possibly TRBD1 on 5 matching bases. The V end lost 1 base, the J end lost 8 bases, and 14 bases lay between the germline ends. The CDR3 runs 15 residues. Germline CDR1 MDHEN, CDR2 SYDVKM. CDR3 residues: CASSLSSQEGEKLFF. The CDR3 bases are TGTGCCAGCAGTTTATCCTCACAGGAAGGGGAAAAACTGTTTTTT.

The chain has TRBV2 and TRBJ2-1; D is unresolved. The CDR3 runs to 15 residues. The ends were cut back, 1 base at V and 4 bases at J, with 11 bases in the middle. CDR1 SNHLY and CDR2 FYNNEI come from the germline V gene. CDR3 protein: CASSEGRTTYNEQFF. The CDR3, as DNA: TGTGCCAGCAGTGAAGGACGGACCACATACAATGAGCAGTTCTTC.

The chain employs TRBV7-2 and TRBJ2-3; 13 nucleotides match TRBD2. Germline trimming cut 5 bases from V and 5 bases from J; bases unmatched to any gene: 4. This CDR3 comprises 15 residues. The germline gives CDR1 SGHTA, CDR2 FQGNSA. DNA of the CDR3: TGTGCCAGCAGCCGAAGGACTAGCGGGAGAGATACGCAGTATTTT. This gives the protein CASSRRTSGRDTQYF.

The V and J genes are TRBV5-6 and TRBJ2-5; 12 nucleotides match TRBD2. The V gene end was trimmed by 3 bases and the J gene end by 5 bases; junction bases not matched to a gene: 14. The V gene's germline CDR1 is SGHDT and CDR2 YYEEEE. The length of the CDR3 is 18 residues. CDR3 region: CASSSEKRLAGALETQYF. CDR3 coding DNA: TGTGCCAGCAGCTCGGAAAAACGACTAGCGGGGGCTCTGGAGACCCAGTACTTC.

The chain links TRBV7-9 to TRBJ2-7; 8 nucleotides align to TRBD2. V lost 7 bases to trimming and J lost 4 bases; unmatched junction nucleotides: 6. The CDR3 sequence is 13 residues long. Germline V CDR1 and CDR2: SEHNR, FQNEAQ (reference sequence). The CDR3 DNA is TGTGCCAGCACCCCGGGGGGGGAATACGAGCAGTACTTC. Translated: CASTPGGEYEQYF.

The rearrangement links TRBV2 to TRBJ2-3, with 9 bases identical to TRBD1. This CDR3 spans 14 amino acids. Germline-derived CDR1 and CDR2 are SNHLY and FYNNEI. The V and J ends lost 7 bases and 5 bases, in that order; junction bases with no gene match: 7. CDR3 nucleotides: TGTGCCAGCAATCCGGGACAGGGTGTAGATACGCAGTATTTT. Translating gives CASNPGQGVDTQYF.

CDR3 coding DNA: TGTGCCACCACCAGGACTAGCGGGGCAAAGTTCTTC. Amino acids: CATTRTSGAKFF. This chain joins TRBV19 and TRBJ2-1; 12 bases are shared with TRBD2. V lost 10 bases, J lost 14 bases, and 9 bases stayed unmatched. CDR1 LNHDA and CDR2 SQIVND come from the germline V gene (reference sequence). The CDR3 length is 12 residues.

The chain links TRBV4-3 to TRBJ2-3; 9 bases are shared with TRBD1. The V and J ends lost 0 bases and 0 bases, in that order; junction bases with no gene match: 7. Germline V gene sequence: CDR1 LGHNA, CDR2 YSLEER. This CDR3 has 18 residues. The CDR3 DNA reads TGCGCCAGCAGCCAAGATAGGACAGGGGAGACTAGCACAGATACGCAGTATTTT. This codes for CASSQDRTGETSTDTQYF.